Presented here are 21 T cell receptor beta chains from one specimen sequenced in a study of patients and donors after allogeneic stem cell transplantation. TCRdb reprocessed the RT-PCR reads via MiXCR and lists one record per CDR3 protein. This sample yields 400,000 to 500,000 distinct CDR3 sequences, of which roughly 16% are seen a single time; 7.2% belongs to the top ten. The sequenced material came from blood, either unsorted or a sorted T cell fraction (not recorded which). These receptors came from a human donor who was either an allogeneic HSCT recipient or a stem cell or donor lymphocyte infusion donor (not recorded which). It is not recorded whose cells these are; they may come from a transplant donor.

This rearrangement joins TRBV10-3 to TRBJ1-6; 12 positions match TRBD1. The CDR3 has 17 amino acids. Germline trimming cut 2 bases from V and 10 bases from J; bases unmatched to any gene: 9. CDR1 is ENHRY, CDR2 SYGVKD, per germline. The CDR3 bases are TGTGCCATCAGTGAGGCCGGGACAGGGGGCGCGGGGTCACCCCTCCACTTT. Its translation: CAISEAGTGGAGSPLHF.

The chain is built from TRBV7-2 and TRBJ1-1; no clear D. V gave up 1 base and J gave up 6 bases, with 9 bases separating them. CDR3 length: 13 amino acids. Germline V CDR1 and CDR2: SGHTA, FQGNSA. Here the CDR3 reads CASSLDLGSEAFF. Here the CDR3 DNA reads TGTGCCAGCAGCTTAGATCTGGGATCTGAAGCTTTCTTT.

This clonotype turned up a few times. The J gene is TRBJ2-1, the V gene TRBV4-3; D is unresolved. The CDR3 length is 17 residues. Germline V gene data show CDR1 as LGHNA and CDR2 as YSLEER. V lost 1 base and J 1 base, leaving 14 bases between the germline ends. The CDR3 reads CASSQGKLPTSYNEQFF. Written as DNA, the CDR3 is TGCGCCAGCAGCCAAGGGAAGCTACCCACTTCCTACAATGAGCAGTTCTTC.

This clonotype was found a few times. One end of the junction does not line up with germline, which may come from a read error. The chain couples TRBV7-7 to TRBJ2-2; 11 bases are a match to TRBD1. The germline V gene encodes CDR1 SSHAT and CDR2 FNYEAQ (reference sequence). The CDR3 is made up of 20 amino acids. CDR3: CASSLESGTGGFRNTGELFF. CDR3 DNA sequence: TGTGCTAGCAGCTTAGAGTCCGGGACAGGGGGGTTTCGGAACACCGGGGAGCTGTTTTTT.

The chain links TRBV11-2 to TRBJ1-2; D not certain. Trimming took 5 bases from V and 4 from J, leaving 20 bases between them. Germline CDR1 SGHAT, CDR2 FQNNGV. This CDR3 has 16 amino acids. The CDR3 spells CASSPRSLGPSYGYTF. CDR3 DNA: TGTGCCAGCAGCCCGAGGTCACTCGGGCCGTCCTATGGCTACACCTTC.

This sequence joins TRBV4-1 and TRBJ1-5; TRBD1 is a possible D gene (5 bases). Germline V gives CDR1 MGHRA, CDR2 YSYEKL. The V end was cut by 2 bases, the J end by 4 bases, with 9 bases between. This CDR3 comprises 14 residues. CDR3 in amino acids: CASSQPGLNQPQHF. The CDR3 bases are TGCGCCAGCAGCCAACCAGGGCTTAATCAGCCCCAGCATTTT.

This chain uses TRBV3-1 with TRBJ1-2; no clear D. This CDR3 is 11 amino acids long. The ends were cut back, 5 bases at V and 5 bases at J, with 6 bases in the middle. Per germline, CDR1 LGHDT and CDR2 YNNKEL (reference sequence). Here the CDR3 reads CASSSQYGYTF. The CDR3 region has the DNA TGTGCCAGCAGCTCTCAGTATGGCTACACCTTC.

The table lists this clonotype with a few counts. CDR3 DNA: TGTGCCAGCAGTTCACAACAGGGTAGGAATGAAAAACTGTTTTTT. It is translated as CASSSQQGRNEKLFF. The chain is built from TRBV28 and TRBJ1-4, with a weak D call TRBD1 (6 bases). Germline CDR1 is MDHEN and CDR2 is SYDVKM. Between the trimmed V and J ends, which lost 4 bases and 5 bases, there was a span of 14 bases. This CDR3 has 15 amino acids. The full variable domain, with the rest looked up from reference TRBV28 and TRBJ1-4, is DVKVTQSSRYLVKRTGEKVFLECVQDMDHENMFWYRQDPGLGLRLIYFSYDVKMKEKGDIPEGYSVSREKKERFSLILESASTNQTSMYLCASSSQQGRNEKLFFGSGTQLSVL.

The chain employs TRBV5-6 and TRBJ2-1; D assignment may be TRBD1 or TRBD2 (6 bases each). Germline V gene lookup returns CDR1 SGHDT and CDR2 YYEEEE. The CDR3 sequence is 15 residues long. V was cut by 6 bases and J by 9 bases, with 22 bases left in between. The CDR3 reads CASILRGPKMGEQFF. Written as DNA, the CDR3 is TGTGCCAGCATCCTCCGGGGGCCCAAGATGGGTGAGCAGTTCTTC. Full variable domain (outside the CDR3, taken from reference TRBV5-6 and TRBJ2-1): DAGVTQSPTHLIKTRGQQVTLRCSPKSGHDTVSWYQQALGQGPQFIFQYYEEEERQRGNFPDRFSGHQFPNYSSELNVNALLLGDSALYLCASILRGPKMGEQFFGPGTRLTVL.

The V call is TRBV6-4, the J call TRBJ2-1; D is perhaps TRBD2 (6 bases). CDR1 is MRHNA, CDR2 SNTAGT, per germline. The V end was cut by 7 bases, the J end by 9 bases, with 19 bases between. The CDR3 is 14 residues long. The CDR3 protein is CASKLAREIGEQFF. The CDR3 bases are TGTGCCAGCAAACTAGCCCGGGAGATCGGTGAGCAGTTCTTC.

This clonotype was picked up a small number of times. The chain has TRBV4-1 and TRBJ2-7; 7 bases align to TRBD1. The CDR3 sequence is 15 residues long. Germline trimming cut 3 bases from V and 3 bases from J; bases unmatched to any gene: 8. Germline lookup yields CDR1 MGHRA and CDR2 YSYEKL. The CDR3 spells CASSHWTGHSYEQYF. The DNA for the CDR3 is TGCGCCAGCAGCCACTGGACAGGACACAGCTACGAGCAGTACTTC.

V gene TRBV24-1 combines with J gene TRBJ1-5; D remains unclear. Germline CDR1 is KGHDR and CDR2 is SFDVKD. The CDR3 loop spans 14 amino acids. V dropped 2 bases and J dropped 0 bases, with 4 bases sitting between them. The CDR3: CATSDSYSNQPQHF. The DNA for the CDR3 is TGTGCCACCAGTGATTCTTATAGCAATCAGCCCCAGCATTTT.

This clonotype was recorded once. The genes are TRBV24-1 and TRBJ2-1; unclear D gene. This CDR3 spans 17 amino acids. Germline CDR1 reads KGHDR; CDR2 reads SFDVKD. The V end lost 3 bases, the J end lost 0 bases, and 14 bases lay between the germline ends. This CDR3 reads CATSDPGKHTSYNEQFF. The DNA of the CDR3 is TGTGCCACCAGTGATCCCGGAAAACACACCTCCTACAATGAGCAGTTCTTC.

The CDR3: CASSRDRGLEQPQHF. For the CDR3, the DNA is TGTGCCAGCAGCCGGGACAGGGGGCTAGAGCAGCCCCAGCATTTT. The genes are TRBV7-9 and TRBJ1-5; 12 positions agree with TRBD1. The CDR3 extends over 15 amino acids. Losses at the gene ends were 5 bases for V and 7 bases for J; bases not matched to a gene: 6. In germline, CDR1 is SEHNR, CDR2 FQNEAQ (reference sequence).

The chain's CDR3 is CATSRDLRNTEAFF. DNA of the CDR3: TGTGCCACCAGCAGAGATCTGAGGAACACTGAAGCTTTCTTT. The chain has TRBV15 and TRBJ1-1; D uncertain. The CDR3 runs to 14 residues. Trimming took off 0 bases at V and 1 base at J, with 6 bases between the two ends. The germline CDR1 and CDR2 sequences are LNHNV and YYDKDF (reference sequence).

There are a few counts of this clonotype. The chain couples TRBV20-1 to TRBJ2-7, with D possibly called TRBD1 or TRBD2 (5 bases each). The germline gives CDR1 DFQATT, CDR2 SNEGSKA (reference sequence). This CDR3 region has 13 residues. Trimming stripped 3 bases from V and 4 bases from J, with 13 bases between. The CDR3 protein is CSASRGPGYEQYF. The CDR3 nucleotides read TGCAGTGCTAGTCGGGGACCTGGTTACGAGCAGTACTTC.

A few counts support this clonotype. The V gene is TRBV20-1, the J gene TRBJ2-1, with D possibly being TRBD1 (5 bases). The CDR3 runs to 15 residues. Germline V gives CDR1 DFQATT, CDR2 SNEGSKA (reference sequence). Trimming took 5 bases from V and 7 from J, leaving 21 bases between them. In DNA form, the CDR3 reads TGCAGTGCTCCGCGCAAAAAGACAGTTTTTAATGAGCAGTTCTTC. Protein: CSAPRKKTVFNEQFF.

In its sample, this clonotype was seen a few times. This sequence joins TRBV30 and TRBJ2-2; D is ambiguous. With 2 bases removed from V and 3 bases from J, the gap between germline ends came to 4 bases. The length of the CDR3 is 12 residues. Germline V gene lookup returns CDR1 GTSNPN and CDR2 SVGIG (reference sequence). The DNA for the CDR3 is TGTGCCTGGAGTATGCACACCGGGGAGCTGTTTTTT. Translated, it gives CAWSMHTGELFF.

This clonotype came up a few times. The chain is built from TRBV5-1 and TRBJ2-1; D gene uncertain. The ends were cut back, 1 base at V and 6 bases at J, with 17 bases in the middle. The CDR3 sequence is 16 residues long. Germline CDR1 SGHRS, CDR2 YFSETQ. CDR3 loop: CASSLIMRPSANEQFF. For the CDR3, the DNA is TGCGCCAGCAGCTTGATAATGCGACCCAGCGCCAATGAGCAGTTCTTC.

V gene TRBV18 combines with J gene TRBJ2-7; D unclear. The CDR3 loop spans 14 amino acids. Trimming removed 0 bases at V and 2 bases at J, with 8 bases between. Per the germline V gene, CDR1 is KGHSH and CDR2 is LQKENI. CDR3 residues: CASSPPARTYEQYF. The CDR3 DNA reads TGTGCCAGCTCACCACCGGCCAGAACCTACGAGCAGTACTTC.

V is TRBV7-2 and J is TRBJ2-7; D unclear. Trimming cost V 4 bases and J 2 bases, with 3 bases left between them. CDR3 size: 11 residues. Per germline, CDR1 SGHTA and CDR2 FQGNSA. The CDR3 protein is CASSYAYEQYF. For the CDR3, the DNA is TGTGCCAGCAGCTATGCCTACGAGCAGTACTTC.